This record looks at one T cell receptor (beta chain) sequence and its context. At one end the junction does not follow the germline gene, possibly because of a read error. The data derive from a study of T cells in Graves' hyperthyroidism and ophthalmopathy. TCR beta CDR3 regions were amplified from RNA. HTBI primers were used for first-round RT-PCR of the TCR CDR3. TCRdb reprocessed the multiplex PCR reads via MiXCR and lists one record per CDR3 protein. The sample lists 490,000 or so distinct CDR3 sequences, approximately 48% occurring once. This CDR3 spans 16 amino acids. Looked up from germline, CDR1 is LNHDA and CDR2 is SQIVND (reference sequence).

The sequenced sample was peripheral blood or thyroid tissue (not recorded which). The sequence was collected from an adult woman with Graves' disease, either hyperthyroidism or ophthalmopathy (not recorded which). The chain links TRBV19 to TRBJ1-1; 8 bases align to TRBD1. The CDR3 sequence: CASSLDRGSLNTEAFF. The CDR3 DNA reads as TGTGCCAGTAGTTTAGACAGGGGATCTCTGAACACTGAAGCTTTCTTT.